The rows below give T cell receptor beta chains drawn from one sample of a study of T cells after yellow fever vaccination. TCRdb called the 5' RACE reads again in MiXCR, with one record for every CDR3 protein. The table shows about 320,000 distinct CDR3 sequences, with around 12% occurring only once. Sequenced material: CD4+ T cells sorted from PBMCs, taken 15 days after the yellow fever booster vaccination. These TCRs come from a man aged 18 to 35 who received the YFV17D yellow fever vaccine. Both conserved end residues are part of each CDR3. The D gene is left open where the match is weak. Some rows have no size entry. The others give once, few or many, or a class for an expanded clone.

v_call	d_call	clone_size	j_call	cdr3_nt	cdr3_aa
TRBV4-2	NA	NA	TRBJ1-6	TGTGCCAGCAGCCAGCCAGGACAGATTATCCATTCACCCCTCCACTTT	CASSQPGQIIHSPLHF
TRBV4-1	TRBD1	few	TRBJ2-7	TGCGCCAGCAGCCAAGAAAAGACAGGGGATTCCTACGAGCAGTACTTC	CASSQEKTGDSYEQYF
TRBV6-2/TRBV6-3	NA	NA	TRBJ1-1	TGTGCCAGCAGTTACCATGACAGTGTGAACACTGAAGCTTTCTTT	CASSYHDSVNTEAFF
TRBV4-3	NA	few	TRBJ1-5	TGCGCCAGCAGCCAAGGGAGCTATTGGGAGCCCCAGCATTTT	CASSQGSYWEPQHF
TRBV6-2/TRBV6-3	NA	few	TRBJ1-1	TGTGCCAGCTCGCAGGCAGGGAGAGCTTTCTTT	CASSQAGRAFF
TRBV4-3	TRBD2	NA	TRBJ2-2	TGCGCCAGCAGCCAAGGATTTAGCGGGATCACCGGGGAGCTGTTTTTT	CASSQGFSGITGELFF
TRBV7-8	NA	NA	TRBJ2-5	TGTGCCAGCAGCGCATTCGACAGGGATCGGGGGGAGACCCAGTACTTC	CASSAFDRDRGETQYF
TRBV5-1	NA	NA	TRBJ2-3	TGCGCCAGCAGCCCGACTCCGGGGGTGGATACGCAGTATTTT	CASSPTPGVDTQYF
TRBV6-1	TRBD1	few	TRBJ2-7	TGTGCCAGCAGAAGGGCCGGGACAGGGAACACCTACGAGCAGTACTTC	CASRRAGTGNTYEQYF
TRBV5-6	TRBD1	NA	TRBJ2-7	TGTGCCAGCAACCCCCAGGGGGTCCACGAGCAGTACTTC	CASNPQGVHEQYF
TRBV7-9	NA	NA	TRBJ2-7	TGTGCCAGCAGCCGAGGATCGGGGTTCTACGAGCAGTACTTC	CASSRGSGFYEQYF
TRBV20-1	NA	few	TRBJ2-3	TGCAGTGTCGGGCGAAGCACAGATACGCAGTATTTT	CSVGRSTDTQYF
TRBV15	NA	many	TRBJ1-3	TGTGCCACCAGCAGAGATCTGGGCAGGAGCTCTGGAAACACCATATATTTT	CATSRDLGRSSGNTIYF
TRBV7-2	NA	few	TRBJ1-2	TGTGCCAGCAGCTTATGGGCGGGTCGGGGGTCTGGCTACACCTTC	CASSLWAGRGSGYTF
TRBV3-1	NA	few	TRBJ2-5	TGTGCCAGCAGCCAAGGGTACCCTTCAACGGCCCAGTACTTC	CASSQGYPSTAQYF
TRBV12-3/TRBV12-4	NA	few	TRBJ2-7	TGTGCCAGCAGACCCTCATCGGGACCCTACGAGCAGTACTTC	CASRPSSGPYEQYF
TRBV2	NA	many	TRBJ2-2	TGTGCCAGCAGTGACGGTTATACCGGGGAGCTGTTTTTT	CASSDGYTGELFF
TRBV5-6	NA	many	TRBJ2-3	TGTGCCAGCAGCTGGGGGAGCACAGATACGCAGTATTTT	CASSWGSTDTQYF
TRBV6-2/TRBV6-3	NA	NA	TRBJ2-1	TGTGCCAGCACCGTAGACAGGTACAATGAGCAGTTCTTC	CASTVDRYNEQFF
TRBV5-1	NA	NA	TRBJ2-2	TGCGCCAGCAGCTTGGACGGACCTAACACCGGGGAGCTGTTTTTT	CASSLDGPNTGELFF
TRBV7-2	NA	NA	TRBJ1-2	TGTGCCAGCAGCTCTAGACAGTTCTATGGCTACACCTTC	CASSSRQFYGYTF
TRBV5-4	NA	many	TRBJ1-2	TGTGCCAGCAGCATCGGACGGCACTATGGCTACACCTTC	CASSIGRHYGYTF
TRBV19	NA	many	TRBJ2-6	TGTGCCAGTAACTTTGACTCGTCTGGGGCCAACGTCCTGACTTTC	CASNFDSSGANVLTF
TRBV2	NA	NA	TRBJ1-5	TGTGCCAGCTGTAGGGAGGGAAGATCACAGCCCCAGCATTTT	CASCREGRSQPQHF
TRBV28	NA	NA	TRBJ2-3	TGTGCCAGCAGTTTCTCCCCTCGGTTAGCTCCCCAGTATTTT	CASSFSPRLAPQYF
TRBV29-1	NA	few	TRBJ2-1	TGCAGCGTCGCCGCGTATGACGAGCAGTTCTTC	CSVAAYDEQFF
TRBV10-3	TRBD1	NA	TRBJ1-2	TGTGCCATCAGTGAGTCCTTTCGGACAGGGGAAGGCTACACCTTC	CAISESFRTGEGYTF
TRBV11-3	NA	NA	TRBJ2-4	TGTGCCAGCAGCTGGGATTCCGAGGGGAACATTCAGTACTTC	CASSWDSEGNIQYF
TRBV20-1	NA	few	TRBJ2-7	TGCAGTGCGGGAGATCAAGTCTACGAGCAGTACTTC	CSAGDQVYEQYF
TRBV6-6	NA	NA	TRBJ1-5	TGTGCCAGCAGTTACAGGACTGGCGAGCCCCAGCATTTT	CASSYRTGEPQHF
TRBV6-2/TRBV6-3	TRBD2	many	TRBJ2-2	TGTGCCACCTCTCACGGGGGGGCCGGCGGCACCGGGGAGCTGTTTTTT	CATSHGGAGGTGELFF
TRBV4-2	NA	NA	TRBJ2-7	TGTGCCAGCAGCCAACTCAACCAGGGGGAGCAGTACTTC	CASSQLNQGEQYF
TRBV5-1	NA	many	TRBJ1-5	TGCGCCAGCAGCTTGGACGGGATCTATCAGCCCCAGCATTTT	CASSLDGIYQPQHF
TRBV7-2	NA	many	TRBJ1-5	TGTGCCAGCAGCGCCGGGGGAGTAGGCAATCAGCCCCAGCATTTT	CASSAGGVGNQPQHF
TRBV20-1	NA	NA	TRBJ2-5	TGCAGTGCAAACGGGGGACTCGGAGAGACCCAGTACTTC	CSANGGLGETQYF
TRBV7-9	NA	NA	TRBJ1-4	TGTGCCAGCAGCTTAGGGGGATTTAATGAAAAACTGTTTTTT	CASSLGGFNEKLFF
TRBV19	TRBD1	few	TRBJ1-2	TGTGCCAGTAGTATAAAGGACAGGTCGGGGTATGGCTACACCTTC	CASSIKDRSGYGYTF
TRBV7-2	TRBD2	few	TRBJ2-1	TGTGCCAGCAGCTCTACCCCGACTAGCGGGGGACCCAATGAGCAGTTCTTC	CASSSTPTSGGPNEQFF
TRBV7-6	NA	NA	TRBJ2-3	TGTGCCAGCAGCTTACTCCTGGCTAGCCCGCTGAAGGGAGATACGCAGTATTTT	CASSLLLASPLKGDTQYF
TRBV24-1	TRBD2	many	TRBJ2-1	TGTGCCACCAGTGATTCCGGGACTAGCGGATACAATGAGCAGTTCTTC	CATSDSGTSGYNEQFF
TRBV6-5	TRBD1	NA	TRBJ1-3	TGTGCCAGCAGCTCGACAGGGGAAGGAAACACCATATATTTT	CASSSTGEGNTIYF
TRBV4-3	TRBD1	NA	TRBJ2-7	TGCGCCAGCAGCCAGGTCCCGGGACAGGGGGTTTACGAGCAGTACTTC	CASSQVPGQGVYEQYF
TRBV21-1	NA	few	TRBJ1-2	TGTGCCAGCAGCAAAGCCCCTCCCCAGTGGACCAGGGGGAAAATCTATGGCTACACCTTC	CASSKAPPQWTRGKIYGYTF
TRBV10-3	NA	many	TRBJ2-3	TGTGCCATCAAAGGGGGGGCGGCCACAGATACGCAGTATTTT	CAIKGGAATDTQYF
TRBV29-1	TRBD1	NA	TRBJ1-2	TGCAGCGACAGGGGTAAACATGGCTACACCTTC	CSDRGKHGYTF
TRBV28	NA	few	TRBJ2-3	TGTGCCAGCACCGAGGGGGGTTTCACAGATACGCAGTATTTT	CASTEGGFTDTQYF
TRBV11-2	TRBD1	NA	TRBJ1-2	TGTGCCAGCAGCTTCGTTATAGGGGGCTCTGGCTACACCTTC	CASSFVIGGSGYTF
TRBV5-6	NA	NA	TRBJ2-5	TGTGCCAGCAGCTTCGTGGCGGGACCTCAAGAGACCCAGTACTTC	CASSFVAGPQETQYF
TRBV29-1	NA	NA	TRBJ1-1	TGCAGCGTGGAGGTACAGAGAGACACTGAAGCTTTCTTT	CSVEVQRDTEAFF
TRBV6-1	NA	NA	TRBJ2-3	TGTGCCAGCAGTGAACCGAGGAATACGCAGTATTTT	CASSEPRNTQYF
TRBV6-5	NA	few	TRBJ1-1	TGTGCCAGCAGTTCACAGCAGAGTACTGAAGCTTTCTTT	CASSSQQSTEAFF